This T cell receptor (beta chain) was recorded in a study of cytomegalovirus exposure and HLA in healthy donors. Germline CDR1 SGDLS, CDR2 YYNGEE. Germline trimming cut 7 bases from V and 5 bases from J; bases unmatched to any gene: 8. The CDR3 is 14 residues long. PCR was performed using 60 Vbeta and 13 Jbeta primers. Produced via immunoSEQ multiplex PCR; TCRdb's table is partial and in-frame only. The repertoire holds 150,000 to 200,000 clones, with approximately 83% as singletons. The chain combines TRBV9 with TRBJ2-3; TRBD2 aligns across 9 bases. This receptor was obtained from a boy between 2 and 10 years old in good health and CMV-seronegative. Sample: PBMCs. The CDR3 nucleotides are TGTGCCAGCGATCGCGGGGGGGCAAAAGATACGCAGTATTTT. As protein: CASDRGGAKDTQYF.